This T cell receptor beta chain was profiled in a study of OX40 agonist ivuxolimab in advanced cancers. Across the study: The study gave patients intravenous ivuxolimab at 0.01 to 10 mg/kg every 2 weeks. Study conclusions and caveats: A proportion of nonresponders additionally exhibited low normalized T-cell clonal expansion. CD4+ and CD8+ blood T cells expanded clonally by week 6 at 0.1 to 3.0 mg/kg. Low clonal expansion, among the lowest seen, marked partial responders at 0.1-3.0 mg/kg.

V was clipped by 8 bases and J by 4 bases, with 12 bases between them. The germline V gene encodes CDR1 SGHNT and CDR2 YENEEA. This CDR3 has 12 amino acids. Profiling relied on immunoSEQ multiplex PCR, and the TCRdb table lists in-frame clones only, not all of them. The sample has some 52,000 clones; over 80% are singletons. On this clone itself: Its antigen is undetermined.

The sequencing here drew on CD4+ or CD8+ T cells sorted from blood, taken in a trial of the OX40 agonist ivuxolimab. The V and J genes are TRBV11-3 and TRBJ2-7; D may match TRBD1 or TRBD2 (5 bases each). The clonotype comes from an adult with an advanced solid tumor such as melanoma, head and neck, liver or kidney cancer. CDR3 in amino acids: CASELWGYEQYV. DNA of the CDR3: TGTGCCAGCGAACTTTGGGGGTACGAGCAGTACGTC.